Each of the 18 T cell receptor beta chains below was sequenced from the same sample in a study of shared clonotypes between healthy human individuals. Libraries were prepared by immunoSEQ multiplex PCR; TCRdb keeps only in-frame clonotypes and omits some of them. The sample yields 2 million to 2.5 million clones, approximately 95% seen once. Material for sequencing was naive CD4+ T cells sorted from blood. Subset noted: CD45RA+ positively selected. The receptor set was obtained from a man aged 18 to 29 in good health.

The chain uses TRBV9 and TRBJ2-7; no reliable D call. This CDR3 comprises 13 residues. V shed 3 bases and J shed 6 bases, with 13 bases lying between them. Germline values: CDR1 SGDLS, CDR2 YYNGEE. CDR3 sequence (DNA): TGTGCCAGCAGCGGGCCGGACGGCCGCGAGCAGTACTTC. Amino acids: CASSGPDGREQYF.

This rearrangement joins TRBV6-5 to TRBJ2-5; D remains unclear. Per the germline V gene, CDR1 is MNHEY and CDR2 is SVGAGI. This CDR3 is 13 amino acids long. Trimming stripped 3 bases from V and 4 bases from J, with 9 bases between. The DNA for the CDR3 is TGTGCCAGCAGTTATAACCACCCAGAGACCCAGTACTTC. This translates into CASSYNHPETQYF.

CDR3: CAWSSRGGNTIYF. The CDR3 DNA follows: TGTGCCTGGAGTAGTAGGGGAGGAAACACCATATATTTT. The V and J genes are TRBV30 and TRBJ1-3; perhaps TRBD1 as D (5 bases). The CDR3 loop spans 13 amino acids. The germline CDR1 and CDR2 sequences are GTSNPN and SVGIG (reference sequence). V shed 2 bases and J shed 4 bases, with 9 bases lying between them.

This rearrangement joins TRBV5-6 to TRBJ2-1; TRBD2 agrees at 8 bases. This CDR3 is built from 15 residues. The germline CDR1 and CDR2 sequences are SGHDT and YYEEEE. V shed 1 base and J 3 bases; nucleotides not matched to a gene: 3. The CDR3 region has the DNA TGTGCCAGCAGCTTGCGGACTAGCAGCTACAATGAGCAGTTCTTC. Its protein product is CASSLRTSSYNEQFF.

The J gene is TRBJ1-1, the V gene TRBV9; D gene unclear. This CDR3 spans 14 amino acids. CDR1 is SGDLS and CDR2 is YYNGEE in the germline V gene. Trimming removed 4 bases at V and 4 bases at J, with 14 bases between. DNA for the CDR3: TGTGCCAGCAGCACTTTAGACGAAGGCACTGAAGCTTTCTTT. Protein product: CASSTLDEGTEAFF.

This clone was picked up one time. The chain carries TRBV6-6 and TRBJ1-2; unclear D gene. There are 14 residues in the CDR3. CDR1 is MNHNY and CDR2 is SVGAGI in the germline V gene (reference sequence). The V end was cut by 0 bases, the J end by 2 bases, with 7 bases between. CDR3 loop: CASSYSPRNYGYTF. The CDR3 nucleotides read TGTGCCAGCAGTTACTCACCGCGGAACTATGGCTACACCTTC.

The chain is built from TRBV4-1 and TRBJ2-7; D is possibly TRBD1 (5 bases). The CDR3 loop spans 15 amino acids. Trimming took 0 bases from V and 2 from J, leaving 11 bases between them. CDR1 is MGHRA and CDR2 is YSYEKL in the germline V gene. The chain's CDR3 is CASSQDWQGPYEQYF. DNA of the CDR3: TGCGCCAGCAGCCAAGATTGGCAGGGTCCCTACGAGCAGTACTTC.

V is TRBV5-1 and J is TRBJ2-3; no clear D. The CDR3 loop spans 16 amino acids. Germline assignment: CDR1 SGHRS and CDR2 YFSETQ. Between the trimmed V and J ends, which lost 4 bases and 0 bases, there was a span of 15 bases. For the CDR3, the DNA is TGCGCCAGCAGCCTCGGATACAGTATTAGCACAGATACGCAGTATTTT. Amino acid sequence: CASSLGYSISTDTQYF.

The J gene is TRBJ2-7, the V gene TRBV27; weak D call: TRBD2 (5 bases). V lost 2 bases, J lost 2 bases, and 16 bases lay in between. This CDR3 region has 16 residues. Germline CDR1 and CDR2: MNHEY and SMNVEV (reference sequence). CDR3 nucleotides: TGTGCCAGCAGTTTAGGCGGTGGACTCCTCACCTACGAGCAGTACTTC. This sequence encodes CASSLGGGLLTYEQYF.

This sequence joins TRBV6-5 and TRBJ1-5; perhaps TRBD1 as D (5 bases). V was clipped by 5 bases and J by 3 bases, with 14 bases between them. Germline V gene sequence: CDR1 MNHEY, CDR2 SVGAGI. The length of the CDR3 is 15 residues. The CDR3 protein is CASSPKGQNNQPQHF. The CDR3, as DNA: TGTGCCAGCAGTCCGAAAGGACAAAACAATCAGCCCCAGCATTTT.

CDR3 sequence reads: CASGGAVAGYTF. CDR3 sequence (DNA): TGTGCCAGCGGAGGAGCCGTGGCTGGCTACACCTTC. This chain joins TRBV28 and TRBJ1-2, with D hard to call. V lost 8 bases and J 7 bases, leaving 14 bases between the germline ends. The CDR3 contains 12 residues. The germline gives CDR1 MDHEN, CDR2 SYDVKM.

V and J are TRBV10-3 and TRBJ1-6; 8 nucleotides agree with TRBD1. There are 13 residues in the CDR3. Germline V gene data show CDR1 as ENHRY and CDR2 as SYGVKD. After removal of 11 bases from V and 5 bases from J, the junction contained 5 bases not matched to a gene. CDR3 DNA sequence: TGTGCCTCCTCGACAGGGGATAATTCACCCCTCCACTTT. Encoded protein: CASSTGDNSPLHF.

With respect to this clone: The same CDR3 is also encoded by other DNA sequences in this sample. V usage is TRBV20-1 and J usage is TRBJ2-5; D remains ambiguous. The CDR3 has 11 amino acids. Germline values: CDR1 DFQATT, CDR2 SNEGSKA (reference sequence). Deletions cut 4 bases from V and 1 base from J, with 4 bases between. CDR3 protein: CSAILQETQYF. The DNA of the CDR3 is TGCAGTGCTATCCTCCAAGAGACCCAGTACTTC.

This chain links TRBV30 with TRBJ2-7; 7 bases align to TRBD2. Germline values: CDR1 GTSNPN, CDR2 SVGIG (reference sequence). The CDR3 is 14 residues long. V was pared by 1 base and J by 7 bases, with 10 bases of the junction left unmatched. CDR3 loop: CAWSGGGAEREQYF. The CDR3 DNA follows: TGTGCCTGGAGTGGGGGGGGAGCGGAAAGAGAGCAGTACTTC. The full variable domain, with the rest looked up from reference TRBV30 and TRBJ2-7, is SQTIHQWPATLVQPVGSPLSLECTVEGTSNPNLYWYRQAAGRGLQLLFYSVGIGQISSEVPQNLSASRPQDRQFILSSKKLLLSDSGFYLCAWSGGGAEREQYFGPGTRLTVT.

The genes are TRBV18 and TRBJ1-3; 8 positions agree with TRBD1. J was trimmed by 7 bases and V by 3 bases; bases with no gene match: 5. This CDR3 has 14 residues. Germline V gives CDR1 KGHSH, CDR2 LQKENI. The CDR3 nucleotides read TGTGCCAGCTCACCGACAGGGGAACGGAACACCATATATTTT. It is translated as CASSPTGERNTIYF.

V and J are TRBV7-2 and TRBJ2-5; no clear D gene. CDR1 is SGHTA, CDR2 FQGNSA, per germline. This CDR3 is 13 amino acids long. V was clipped by 3 bases and J by 4 bases, with 9 bases between them. The CDR3, as DNA: TGTGCCAGCAGCTTCGTGAGCGCAGAGACCCAGTACTTC. Its translation: CASSFVSAETQYF.

As for this clone: At the DNA level, this CDR3 is encoded by other sequences in the same sample as well. J is TRBJ2-1 and V is TRBV6-5; D gene unclear. Germline lookup yields CDR1 MNHEY and CDR2 SVGAGI. The CDR3 runs 11 residues. V was cut by 6 bases and J by 8 bases, with 8 bases left in between. The CDR3 loop reads CASSRRDEQFF. CDR3 coding DNA: TGTGCCAGCAGCCGGCGCGATGAGCAGTTCTTC.

The gene calls are TRBV28 and TRBJ2-4; D unclear. V gave up 5 bases and J gave up 5 bases, with 16 bases separating them. This CDR3 comprises 15 residues. Germline V gene data show CDR1 as MDHEN and CDR2 as SYDVKM. The CDR3 DNA sequence: TGTGCCAGCAGTCTGACAACGTTGGGTCAAAACATTCAGTACTTC. Encoded protein: CASSLTTLGQNIQYF. Together with reference TRBV28 and TRBJ2-4, the CDR3 gives the full variable domain: DVKVTQSSRYLVKRTGEKVFLECVQDMDHENMFWYRQDPGLGLRLIYFSYDVKMKEKGDIPEGYSVSREKKERFSLILESASTNQTSMYLCASSLTTLGQNIQYFGAGTRLSVL.